The 24 T cell receptor beta chains below were found in one sample sequenced in a study of T cell changes during pregnancy in multiple sclerosis. Here immunoSEQ multiplex PCR was the method, and the copy in TCRdb shows in-frame clones only, minus some. The table shows roughly 48,000 clones, with approximately 92% occurring only once. Sequenced here: CD4+ T cells from peripheral blood mononuclear cells, sampled in the second trimester of pregnancy. The receptors come from a female donor in good health, enrolled as a control in a pregnancy study.

This chain connects TRBV2 to TRBJ1-2; 7 bases line up with TRBD1. Germline CDR1 is SNHLY and CDR2 is FYNNEI. The CDR3 covers 16 residues. The J segment lost 2 bases and the V segment lost 2 bases, leaving 8 bases of the junction unmatched. The CDR3 DNA reads TGTGCCAGCAGTGAAATTTCGGACAGGCCGAACTATGGCTACACCTTC. Its protein product is CASSEISDRPNYGYTF. Combining the CDR3 with reference TRBV2 and TRBJ1-2 gives the whole variable domain EPEVTQTPSHQVTQMGQEVILRCVPISNHLYFYWYRQILGQKVEFLVSFYNNEISEKSEIFDDQFSVERPDGSNFTLKIRSTKLEDSAMYFCASSEISDRPNYGYTFGSGTRLTVV.

This sequence joins TRBV11-2 and TRBJ2-2, with 9 positions matching TRBD2. Per the germline V gene, CDR1 is SGHAT and CDR2 is FQNNGV. J gave up 7 bases and V 3 bases, and 3 bases lay outside the gene matches. This CDR3 contains 14 residues. In DNA, the CDR3 is TGTGCCAGCAGCTTGGGACTAGCTGGCGGGGAGCTGTTTTTT. Protein product: CASSLGLAGGELFF.

This clone was seen once. The genes are TRBV19 and TRBJ2-1, with D tentatively TRBD1 (5 bases). CDR1 is LNHDA, CDR2 SQIVND, per germline (reference sequence). V lost 3 bases, J lost 9 bases, and 15 bases lay in between. This CDR3 has 14 amino acids. CDR3 sequence: CASSIPRASSEQFF. The CDR3 DNA follows: TGTGCCAGTAGTATCCCCAGGGCGTCCAGTGAGCAGTTCTTC.

The chain combines TRBV2 with TRBJ1-1; a possible D gene is TRBD1 (5 bases). In germline, CDR1 is SNHLY, CDR2 FYNNEI. The length of the CDR3 is 14 residues. Trimming cost V 6 bases and J 5 bases, with 16 bases left between them. CDR3 sequence reads: CASRKDILGTEAFF. For the CDR3, the DNA is TGTGCCAGCAGGAAGGACATCCTGGGTACTGAAGCTTTCTTT.

The chain couples TRBV10-2 to TRBJ2-7; 12 bases agree with TRBD2. The CDR3 spans 16 residues. V lost 10 bases and J lost 0; bases outside the gene matches: 10. The V gene's germline CDR1 is WSHSY and CDR2 SAAADI. The CDR3 nucleotides are TGCGCCACCGAAGGACTAGCGGGGTTTAGCTCCTACGAGCAGTACTTC. Translation gives CATEGLAGFSSYEQYF.

The V and J genes are TRBV6-4 and TRBJ1-1; the match to TRBD1 covers 7 bases. V was clipped by 6 bases and J by 7 bases; unmatched bases: 5. CDR1 and CDR2 (germline): MRHNA, SNTAGT. The CDR3 loop spans 12 amino acids. CDR3 residues: CASRQGEGEAFF. The CDR3 DNA reads TGTGCCAGCAGGCAGGGGGAAGGTGAAGCTTTCTTT.

To note about this clone: The sample carries other DNA sequences with the same CDR3. The V gene is TRBV20-1, the J gene TRBJ2-5; D is ambiguous. The length of the CDR3 is 11 residues. Trimming pared 3 bases from V and 5 bases from J, leaving 7 bases between. Germline CDR1 reads DFQATT; CDR2 reads SNEGSKA (reference sequence). The CDR3 loop reads CSARVGETQYF. The DNA of the CDR3 is TGCAGTGCTAGGGTCGGGGAGACCCAGTACTTC.

The gene calls are TRBV5-6 and TRBJ2-3, with 14 bases that match TRBD2. The V gene end was trimmed by 3 bases and the J gene end by 4 bases; junction bases not matched to a gene: 10. CDR1 SGHDT and CDR2 YYEEEE come from the germline V gene. The CDR3 has 18 amino acids. The CDR3 loop is CASSYGTSGSGSADTQYF. CDR3 nucleotide sequence: TGTGCCAGCAGCTACGGGACTAGCGGGAGTGGGTCGGCAGATACGCAGTATTTT.

The chain joins TRBV27 to TRBJ1-5; D gene unclear. The CDR3 covers 14 residues. V was clipped by 8 bases and J by 7 bases, with 18 bases between them. Germline V gene data show CDR1 as MNHEY and CDR2 as SMNVEV (reference sequence). This CDR3 reads CASRKFGDRQPQHF. The CDR3 DNA reads as TGTGCCAGCCGGAAGTTCGGGGATCGCCAGCCCCAGCATTTT.

The V gene is TRBV4-1, the J gene TRBJ1-3; D uncertain. CDR1 MGHRA and CDR2 YSYEKL come from the germline V gene. Deletions cut 1 base from V and 2 bases from J, with 15 bases between. The CDR3 runs 17 residues. The CDR3 region has the DNA TGCGCCAGCAGCCAAGGAAGGGAAAGAGGGACTGGAAACACCATATATTTT. Its translation: CASSQGRERGTGNTIYF.

This clone counts as medium-sized. J is TRBJ1-2 and V is TRBV19; no firm D call. This CDR3 is 13 amino acids long. Trimming left V 1 base short and J 4 bases short, with 7 bases between. Looked up from germline, CDR1 is LNHDA and CDR2 is SQIVND (reference sequence). The CDR3 bases are TGTGCCAGTAGTATAGCCATGTCCTATGGCTACACCTTC. Translated: CASSIAMSYGYTF.

The chain carries TRBV7-9 and TRBJ2-2; possible D gene TRBD2, 5 bases. Germline-derived CDR1 and CDR2 are SEHNR and FQNEAQ (reference sequence). Trimming shortened V by 2 bases and J by 4 bases, and 14 bases separated the two germline ends. There are 16 residues in the CDR3. The CDR3 sequence: CASSLLTGKGTGELFF. The CDR3, as DNA: TGTGCCAGCAGCTTACTGACCGGGAAGGGCACCGGGGAGCTGTTTTTT. The full variable domain, completed using reference TRBV7-9 and TRBJ2-2, is DTGVSQNPRHKITKRGQNVTFRCDPISEHNRLYWYRQTLGQGPEFLTYFQNEAQLEKSRLLSDRFSAERPKGSFSTLEIQRTEQGDSAMYLCASSLLTGKGTGELFFGEGSRLTVL.

The rearrangement joins TRBV7-2 to TRBJ2-3; tentative D call: TRBD2 (6 bases). This CDR3 is 14 amino acids long. V gave up 0 bases and J gave up 6 bases, with 10 bases separating them. Germline V gives CDR1 SGHTA, CDR2 FQGNSA. CDR3 sequence: CASSLAGGFDTQYF. CDR3 bases: TGTGCCAGCAGCTTAGCAGGAGGGTTCGATACGCAGTATTTT.

V and J are TRBV5-6 and TRBJ2-7, with D tentatively TRBD2 (6 bases). The CDR3 length is 13 residues. The V end lost 5 bases, the J end lost 4 bases, and 13 bases lay between the germline ends. Germline V gives CDR1 SGHDT, CDR2 YYEEEE. For the CDR3, the DNA is TGTGCCAGCAGTCCCGGACGGGGGTACGAGCAGTACTTC. It specifies CASSPGRGYEQYF. Together with reference TRBV5-6 and TRBJ2-7, the CDR3 gives the full variable domain: DAGVTQSPTHLIKTRGQQVTLRCSPKSGHDTVSWYQQALGQGPQFIFQYYEEEERQRGNFPDRFSGHQFPNYSSELNVNALLLGDSALYLCASSPGRGYEQYFGPGTRLTVT.

V usage is TRBV30 and J usage is TRBJ2-7; TRBD1 agrees at 7 bases. Trimming cost V 2 bases and J 2 bases; bases outside gene matches: 6. The CDR3 has 14 amino acids. CDR1 is GTSNPN, CDR2 SVGIG, per germline (reference sequence). The CDR3 sequence: CAWSQETGPYEQYF. CDR3 coding DNA: TGTGCCTGGAGTCAAGAGACAGGGCCCTACGAGCAGTACTTC.

The genes are TRBV19 and TRBJ2-1; a possible D gene is TRBD2 (6 bases). CDR3 size: 15 residues. Germline CDR1 is LNHDA and CDR2 is SQIVND (reference sequence). Trimming shortened V by 3 bases and J by 5 bases, and 14 bases separated the two germline ends. The CDR3 region has the DNA TGTGCCAGTAGTATTGGACTACTACGTAACAATGAGCAGTTCTTC. Translating it yields CASSIGLLRNNEQFF.

This chain uses TRBV27 with TRBJ1-5; D not certain. The CDR3 runs 12 residues. Germline assignment: CDR1 MNHEY and CDR2 SMNVEV (reference sequence). V was cut by 6 bases and J by 9 bases, with 12 bases left in between. CDR3 protein: CASRVGRGPQHF. DNA for the CDR3: TGTGCCAGCAGGGTTGGACGGGGGCCCCAGCATTTT.

The CDR3 loop reads CATSSRLAPNYNEQFF. CDR3 in DNA: TGTGCCACCAGCAGCCGACTAGCGCCGAACTACAATGAGCAGTTCTTC. The V call is TRBV15, the J call TRBJ2-1, with TRBD2 matching 8 bases. CDR3 length equals 16 residues. In germline, CDR1 is LNHNV, CDR2 YYDKDF (reference sequence). The V segment lost 3 bases and the J segment 3 bases; nucleotides outside the gene matches: 7. The full variable domain, with the rest looked up from reference TRBV15 and TRBJ2-1, is DAMVIQNPRYQVTQFGKPVTLSCSQTLNHNVMYWYQQKSSQAPKLLFHYYDKDFNNEADTPDNFQSRRPNTSFCFLDIRSPGLGDTAMYLCATSSRLAPNYNEQFFGPGTRLTVL.

The chain carries TRBV7-9 and TRBJ1-1; D is perhaps TRBD1 (5 bases). From germline, CDR1 is SEHNR and CDR2 FQNEAQ (reference sequence). There are 15 residues in the CDR3. Trimming took 5 bases from V and 1 from J, leaving 14 bases between them. Written as DNA, the CDR3 is TGTGCCAGCAGCGCGCTAAGGGGTTGGAACACTGAAGCTTTCTTT. Its translation is CASSALRGWNTEAFF.

This clone has just one count. The gene calls are TRBV4-1 and TRBJ1-4, with 10 bases matching TRBD1. V shed 0 bases and J 7 bases; nucleotides not matched to a gene: 2. CDR3 size: 15 residues. Germline lookup yields CDR1 MGHRA and CDR2 YSYEKL. CDR3 protein: CASSQEGQGREKLFF. Here the CDR3 DNA reads TGCGCCAGCAGCCAAGAGGGACAGGGGCGTGAAAAACTGTTTTTT.

V is TRBV12-5 and J is TRBJ2-7; maybe TRBD1 (5 bases). Looked up from germline, CDR1 is LGHNT and CDR2 is FRNRAP. V lost 1 base and J 2 bases, leaving 9 bases between the germline ends. This CDR3 has 14 amino acids. The DNA of the CDR3 is TGTGCTAGTGGTTTGGACGGACAAGCCTACGAGCAGTACTTC. It specifies CASGLDGQAYEQYF.

This clone was detected only a few times. CDR3 residues: CASSASGSMGNEQFF. The CDR3 DNA follows: TGTGCCAGCAGCGCTAGCGGGAGTATGGGCAATGAGCAGTTCTTC. V gene TRBV11-3 combines with J gene TRBJ2-1, with 10 bases that match TRBD2. CDR3 length: 15 residues. V lost 5 bases to trimming and J lost 6 bases; unmatched junction nucleotides: 7. CDR1 and CDR2 (germline): SGHNT, YENEEA. Based on the CDR3 plus reference TRBV11-3 and TRBJ2-1, the full variable domain is EAGVVQSPRYKIIEKKQPVAFWCNPISGHNTLYWYLQNLGQGPELLIRYENEEAVDDSQLPKDRFSAERLKGVDSTLKIQPAELGDSAVYLCASSASGSMGNEQFFGPGTRLTVL.

The chain combines TRBV7-9 with TRBJ2-7; perhaps TRBD1 as D (6 bases). V lost 5 bases to trimming and J lost 5 bases, with 22 bases between them. The CDR3 spans 16 residues. Germline CDR1 reads SEHNR; CDR2 reads FQNEAQ (reference sequence). In DNA form, the CDR3 reads TGTGCCAGCAGCCGCTATTCGACTGGACAGCCCGACGAGCAGTACTTC. Protein: CASSRYSTGQPDEQYF. Together with reference TRBV7-9 and TRBJ2-7, the CDR3 gives the full variable domain: DTGVSQNPRHKITKRGQNVTFRCDPISEHNRLYWYRQTLGQGPEFLTYFQNEAQLEKSRLLSDRFSAERPKGSFSTLEIQRTEQGDSAMYLCASSRYSTGQPDEQYFGPGTRLTVT.

The chain carries TRBV6-1 and TRBJ2-1; 7 bases match TRBD1. The germline gives CDR1 MNHNS, CDR2 SASEGT. This CDR3 has 13 amino acids. V was clipped by 6 bases and J by 5 bases; unmatched bases: 4. The CDR3 region has the DNA TGTGCCAGCAGGCAGGGGGTAAACAATGAGCAGTTCTTC. It is translated as CASRQGVNNEQFF.